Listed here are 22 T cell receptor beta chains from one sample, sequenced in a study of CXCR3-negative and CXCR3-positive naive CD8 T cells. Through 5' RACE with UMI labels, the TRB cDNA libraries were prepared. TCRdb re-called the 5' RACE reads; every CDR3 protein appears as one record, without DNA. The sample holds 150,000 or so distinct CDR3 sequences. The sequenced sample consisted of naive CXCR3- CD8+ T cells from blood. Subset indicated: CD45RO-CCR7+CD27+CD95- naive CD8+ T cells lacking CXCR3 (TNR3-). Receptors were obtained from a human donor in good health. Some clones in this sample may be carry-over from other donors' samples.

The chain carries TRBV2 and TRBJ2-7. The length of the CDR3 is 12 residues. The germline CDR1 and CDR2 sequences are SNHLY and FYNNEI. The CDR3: CASSFTVYEQYF.

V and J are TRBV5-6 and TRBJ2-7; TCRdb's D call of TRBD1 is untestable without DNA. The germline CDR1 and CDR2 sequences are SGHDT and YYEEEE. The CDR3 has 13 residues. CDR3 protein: CASSFGGPGEQYF.

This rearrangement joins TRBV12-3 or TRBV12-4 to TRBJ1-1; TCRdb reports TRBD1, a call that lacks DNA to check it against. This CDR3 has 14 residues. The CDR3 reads CASSDTGGNTEAFF.

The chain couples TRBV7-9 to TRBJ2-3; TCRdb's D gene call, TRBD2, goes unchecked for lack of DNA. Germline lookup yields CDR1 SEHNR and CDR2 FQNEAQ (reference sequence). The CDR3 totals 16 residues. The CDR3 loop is CASSFLGRSSTDTQYF. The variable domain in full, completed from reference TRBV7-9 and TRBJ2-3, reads DTGVSQNPRHKITKRGQNVTFRCDPISEHNRLYWYRQTLGQGPEFLTYFQNEAQLEKSRLLSDRFSAERPKGSFSTLEIQRTEQGDSAMYLCASSFLGRSSTDTQYFGPGTRLTVL.

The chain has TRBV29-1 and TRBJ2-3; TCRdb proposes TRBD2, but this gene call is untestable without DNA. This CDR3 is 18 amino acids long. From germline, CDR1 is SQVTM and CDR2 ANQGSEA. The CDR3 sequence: CSVLAGLAGGSRTDTQYF.

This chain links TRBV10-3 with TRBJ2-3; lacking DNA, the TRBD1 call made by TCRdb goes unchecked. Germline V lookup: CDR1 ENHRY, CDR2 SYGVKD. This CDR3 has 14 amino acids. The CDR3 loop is CAITQDTPGDTQYF.

The CDR3 protein is CASSLAGQGAYSAFF. V usage is TRBV7-9 and J usage is TRBJ1-1; the TRBD1 assignment by TCRdb is unverifiable without DNA. The CDR3 covers 15 residues. From germline, CDR1 is SEHNR and CDR2 FQNEAQ (reference sequence). The whole variable domain, filled in from reference TRBV7-9 and TRBJ1-1, reads DTGVSQNPRHKITKRGQNVTFRCDPISEHNRLYWYRQTLGQGPEFLTYFQNEAQLEKSRLLSDRFSAERPKGSFSTLEIQRTEQGDSAMYLCASSLAGQGAYSAFFGQGTRLTVV.

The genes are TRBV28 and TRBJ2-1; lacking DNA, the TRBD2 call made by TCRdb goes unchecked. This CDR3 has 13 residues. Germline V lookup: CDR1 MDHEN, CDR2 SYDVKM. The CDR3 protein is CASRGTSVYEQFF. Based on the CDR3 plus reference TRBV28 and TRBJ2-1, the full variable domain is DVKVTQSSRYLVKRTGEKVFLECVQDMDHENMFWYRQDPGLGLRLIYFSYDVKMKEKGDIPEGYSVSREKKERFSLILESASTNQTSMYLCASRGTSVYEQFFGPGTRLTVL.

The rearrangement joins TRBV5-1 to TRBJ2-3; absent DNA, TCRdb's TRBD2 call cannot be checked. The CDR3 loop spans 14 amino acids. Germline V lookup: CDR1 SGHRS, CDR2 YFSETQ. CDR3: CASSLVEGVDTQYF.

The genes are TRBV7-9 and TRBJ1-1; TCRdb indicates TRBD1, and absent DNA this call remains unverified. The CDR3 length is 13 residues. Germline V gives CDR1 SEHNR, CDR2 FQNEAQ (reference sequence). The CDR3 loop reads CASSFDRGTEAFF.

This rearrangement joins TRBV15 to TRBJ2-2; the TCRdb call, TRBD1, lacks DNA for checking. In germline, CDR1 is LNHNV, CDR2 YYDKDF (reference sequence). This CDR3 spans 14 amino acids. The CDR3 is CATSGDRVAGELFF.

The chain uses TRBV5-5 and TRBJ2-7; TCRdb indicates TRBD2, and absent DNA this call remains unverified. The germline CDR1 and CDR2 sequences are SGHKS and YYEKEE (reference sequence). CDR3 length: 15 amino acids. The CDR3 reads CASRPPLAGVSEQYF.

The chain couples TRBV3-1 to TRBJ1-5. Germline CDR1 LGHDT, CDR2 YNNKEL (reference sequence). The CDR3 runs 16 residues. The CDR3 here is CASSQAGDYSNQPQHF.

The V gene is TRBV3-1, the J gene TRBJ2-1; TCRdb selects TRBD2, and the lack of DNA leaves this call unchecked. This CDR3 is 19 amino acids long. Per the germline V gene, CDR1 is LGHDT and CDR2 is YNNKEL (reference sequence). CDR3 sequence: CASSQDRVGWRLAYNEQFF.

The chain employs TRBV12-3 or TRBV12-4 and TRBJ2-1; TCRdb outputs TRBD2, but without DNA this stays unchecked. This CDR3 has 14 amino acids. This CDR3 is CASSWIADYNEQFF.

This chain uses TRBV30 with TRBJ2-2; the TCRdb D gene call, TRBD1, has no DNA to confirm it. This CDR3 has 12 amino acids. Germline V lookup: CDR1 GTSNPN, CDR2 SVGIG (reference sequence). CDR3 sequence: CALDRVTGELFF.

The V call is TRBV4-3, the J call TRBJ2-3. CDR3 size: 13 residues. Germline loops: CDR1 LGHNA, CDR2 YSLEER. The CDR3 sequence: CASSQVATDTQYF.

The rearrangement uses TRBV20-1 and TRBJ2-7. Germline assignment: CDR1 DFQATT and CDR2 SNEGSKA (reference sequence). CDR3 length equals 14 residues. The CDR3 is CSARDSQPYYEQYF.

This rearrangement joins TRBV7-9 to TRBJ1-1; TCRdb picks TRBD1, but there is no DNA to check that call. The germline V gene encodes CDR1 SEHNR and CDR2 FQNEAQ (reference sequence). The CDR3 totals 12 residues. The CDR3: CASGGLGTEAFF.

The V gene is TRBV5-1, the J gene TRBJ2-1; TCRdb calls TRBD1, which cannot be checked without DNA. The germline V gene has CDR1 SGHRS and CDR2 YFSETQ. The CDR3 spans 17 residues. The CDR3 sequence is CASSPGPGQGVGNEQFF.

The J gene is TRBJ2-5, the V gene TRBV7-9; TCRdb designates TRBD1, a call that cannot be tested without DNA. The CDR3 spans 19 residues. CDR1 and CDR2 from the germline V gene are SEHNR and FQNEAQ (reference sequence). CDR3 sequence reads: CASSPRQGVIRGSQETQYF.

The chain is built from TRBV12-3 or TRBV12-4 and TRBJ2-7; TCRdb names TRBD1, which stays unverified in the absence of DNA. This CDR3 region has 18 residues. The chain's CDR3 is CASSIEAGTGPLFDEQYF.